Listed here is a single TCR beta chain. The sample originates from a study of blood T cell repertoires in COVID-19. Study as a whole: PBMCs, B-cell-depleted T cells, or T cells were the source of the cDNA or gDNA that made up the material.

Repertoires were generated with immunoSEQ multiplex PCR, while TCRdb's copy carries only in-frame clones and drops some. The table has about 14,000 clones, roughly 80% seen once; the top ten hold around 43%. This CDR3 is 14 amino acids long. V dropped 3 bases and J dropped 3 bases, with 11 bases sitting between them. From germline, CDR1 is LNHNV and CDR2 YYDKDF (reference sequence). The origin of this receptor is an elderly woman with acute or convalescent COVID-19. V and J are TRBV15 and TRBJ1-1; D is perhaps TRBD1 (5 bases). The sequenced material came from peripheral blood. The CDR3 region has the DNA TGTGCCACCAGCAGCCCCGGGGGGTACACTGAAGCTTTCTTT. As protein: CATSSPGGYTEAFF.